These T cell receptor beta chains were read from a single sample in a study of T cell responses to AZD1222 COVID-19 vaccine. Generated by immunoSEQ multiplex PCR, the TCRdb table keeps only in-frame clones and is missing some. The profile shows some 150,000 clones, about 90% of them singletons. Sequenced material: peripheral blood, taken on day 0 of AZD1222 vaccination. These receptors all stem from an adult in good health. CDR3s include the opening cysteine and the closing phenylalanine or tryptophan. A D gene is named only where the DNA matches it firmly. Expanded clones are given a class, and other clones once, few, many or no size at all.

size	V	D	J	CDR3	DNA
.	TRBV14	.	TRBJ2-5	CASSQVGGVYF	TGTGCCAGCAGCCAAGTAGGGGGGGTATACTTC
.	TRBV10-3	.	TRBJ1-1	CAISESNGRKNTEAFF	TGTGCCATCAGTGAGTCCAATGGACGGAAGAACACTGAAGCTTTCTTT
.	TRBV24-1	.	TRBJ1-2	CATSDLTRSYGYTF	TGTGCCACCAGTGATTTGACCCGGTCCTATGGCTACACCTTC
.	TRBV6-5	TRBD2	TRBJ2-5	CASRYYGLAGEVQYF	TGTGCCAGCAGATATTATGGACTAGCGGGAGAGGTCCAGTACTTC
.	TRBV6-5	.	TRBJ1-1	CASSYSYQNTEAFF	TGTGCCAGCAGTTACTCGTACCAGAACACTGAAGCTTTCTTT
.	TRBV15	TRBD1	TRBJ2-1	CATKGTGVYNEQFF	TGTGCCACCAAAGGGACAGGGGTCTACAATGAGCAGTTCTTC
.	TRBV28	.	TRBJ1-1	CASSLYWTEAEAFF	TGTGCCAGCAGTTTATACTGGACAGAAGCTGAAGCTTTCTTT
.	TRBV28	TRBD1	TRBJ1-2	CASSPGTGVAYGYGYTF	TGTGCCAGCAGTCCGGGGACAGGGGTGGCGTACGGCTATGGCTACACCTTC
once	TRBV7-8	TRBD1	TRBJ1-4	CASSLGTDLNEKLFF	TGTGCCAGCAGCCTAGGGACAGATCTGAATGAAAAACTGTTTTTT
.	TRBV6-5	.	TRBJ2-7	CAGRHSGSSYEQYF	TGTGCCGGACGTCATAGCGGAAGCTCCTACGAGCAGTACTTC
.	TRBV29-1	.	TRBJ2-1	CSVLRADATKFF	TGCAGCGTTCTAAGAGCAGATGCCACGAAGTTCTTC
.	TRBV6-5	TRBD1	TRBJ2-7	CASSYSTSTRQGPYF	TGTGCCAGCAGTTACTCGACTTCGACTCGACAGGGCCCGTACTTC
.	TRBV7-9	TRBD1	TRBJ1-1	CASSLTSGGYGEAFF	TGTGCCAGCAGCCTTACCTCAGGGGGTTACGGTGAAGCTTTCTTT
.	TRBV3-1/TRBV3-2	TRBD2	TRBJ2-1	CASSLKLLGLANEQFF	TGTGCCAGCAGCCTAAAATTACTCGGACTAGCTAATGAGCAGTTCTTC
.	TRBV28	TRBD1	TRBJ1-1	CASSPIGTGLLNRWAFF	TGTGCCAGCAGTCCCATTGGGACAGGGCTATTGAACAGGTGGGCTTTCTTT
.	TRBV7-8	.	TRBJ1-1	CASSQITRTGLNTEAFF	TGTGCCAGCAGCCAAATTACCCGGACGGGCTTGAACACTGAAGCTTTCTTT
.	TRBV5-1	.	TRBJ1-4	CASKMGWAGLNEKLFF	TGCGCCAGCAAGATGGGATGGGCAGGACTTAATGAAAAACTGTTTTTT
.	TRBV18	.	TRBJ1-1	CASSPGVESTEAFF	TGTGCCAGCTCACCAGGAGTTGAGAGCACTGAAGCTTTCTTT
.	TRBV28	.	TRBJ1-2	CASSLKTNYGYTF	TGTGCCAGCAGTTTAAAAACTAACTATGGCTACACCTTC
.	TRBV28	TRBD2	TRBJ2-5	CASSPLSREISREETQYF	TGTGCCAGCAGCCCTCTTTCGCGGGAGATTTCTAGGGAAGAGACCCAGTACTTC
.	TRBV6-5	.	TRBJ1-4	CASARVLANEKLFF	TGTGCCAGCGCCCGCGTTCTGGCTAATGAAAAACTGTTTTTT